This T cell receptor (beta chain) was sequenced during a study of shared clonotypes between healthy human individuals. Study-wide points: Only blood was sampled; tissue repertoires likely differ.

The CDR3 loop spans 13 amino acids. V gave up 3 bases and J gave up 1 base, with 4 bases separating them. Per germline, CDR1 WNHNN and CDR2 SYGVQD (reference sequence). There were no recent acute infections or vaccinations among the donors, who were healthy HIV-negative adults. Researchers sequenced unsorted PBMC DNA using ten immunoSEQ deep assay plates. Here immunoSEQ multiplex PCR was the method, and the copy in TCRdb shows in-frame clones only, minus some. The sample records hundreds of thousands of clones, over 60% being singletons. Remarks on this clone: The antigen is undetermined.

What was sequenced was PBMCs. The source is a woman between 35 and 50 years old in good health. Some clones in this sample may be carry-over from other donors' samples. V and J are TRBV10-1 and TRBJ2-1, with D hard to call. The CDR3 DNA reads as TGCGCCAGCAGTGAAGGGTCCTACAATGAGCAGTTCTTC. Encoded protein: CASSEGSYNEQFF.